The present T cell receptor (beta chain) was sequenced within a study of high-grade serous ovarian cancer treatment subgroups. Study summary: Samples averaged approximately 15,000 reads and thousands of unique TCR beta rearrangements. Whole-study results and caveats: Only CDR3 was analyzed; CDR1 and CDR2 were not. TCR clonal relatedness correlated positively with neoantigen level.

Tumor tissue was taken before any definitive surgery or chemotherapy was given. The table came from immunoSEQ multiplex PCR; TCRdb's copy has only in-frame clones and leaves some out. This table holds thousands of clones, over 65% found once. As concerns this clone: Antigen unknown.

V lost 3 bases to trimming and J lost 0 bases, with 8 bases between them. The CDR3 contains 13 residues. In germline, CDR1 is GTSNPN, CDR2 SVGIG (reference sequence). The specimen sequenced was tumor tissue. The V gene is TRBV30, the J gene TRBJ2-5; D uncertain. The sequence was collected from a human donor with high-grade serous ovarian cancer. The CDR3, as DNA: TGTGCCTGGAGACCCAGGTACCAAGAGACCCAGTACTTC. Its translation: CAWRPRYQETQYF.